The 16 T cell receptor beta chains presented below share a single source sample, sequenced in a study of blood T cell repertoires in COVID-19. Some clones are missing from TCRdb's copy, which holds only in-frame ones; the method was immunoSEQ multiplex PCR. The sample consists of approximately 230,000 clones, approximately 79% of them appearing once. Sequencing was performed on peripheral blood. These receptors all stem from a woman aged 40 to 55 with active or convalescent COVID-19.

This clone was observed at least ten times. The rearrangement links TRBV27 to TRBJ2-7; D may be TRBD2 (6 bases). The CDR3 spans 19 residues. Per the germline V gene, CDR1 is MNHEY and CDR2 is SMNVEV (reference sequence). Trimming took 3 bases from V and 0 from J, leaving 24 bases between them. CDR3 coding DNA: TGTGCCAGCAGTTTGGACCCTCCGTTGGTTAGCGGAAGCTCCTACGAGCAGTACTTC. Its protein product is CASSLDPPLVSGSSYEQYF.

This clone was seen just once. The V and J genes are TRBV30 and TRBJ1-1; no reliable D call. The CDR3 loop spans 12 amino acids. Between the trimmed V and J ends, which lost 0 bases and 8 bases, there was a span of 10 bases. Looked up from germline, CDR1 is GTSNPN and CDR2 is SVGIG (reference sequence). The CDR3 DNA follows: TGTGCCTGGAGTGTACTCGGGAGGGAAGCTTTCTTT. Translation gives CAWSVLGREAFF.

The gene calls are TRBV5-6 and TRBJ1-2, with TRBD1 matching over 8 bases. The junction had 6 bases not matched to a gene; V was cut back by 4 bases and J by 4 bases. The V gene's germline CDR1 is SGHDT and CDR2 YYEEEE. The CDR3 covers 14 residues. CDR3 amino acids: CASSPDREAYGYTF. Here the CDR3 DNA reads TGTGCCAGCAGCCCGGACAGGGAGGCCTATGGCTACACCTTC.

The CDR3 DNA follows: TGTGCCAGCAGTCCGGGGGAGCTTGAAAAACTGTTTTTT. Amino acids: CASSPGELEKLFF. The J gene is TRBJ1-4, the V gene TRBV11-2; TRBD1 might be the D (5 bases). V shed 6 bases and J shed 7 bases, with 12 bases lying between them. The CDR3 totals 13 residues. CDR1 and CDR2 from the germline V gene are SGHAT and FQNNGV.

The genes are TRBV2 and TRBJ2-7; 8 bases are a match to TRBD2. The J segment lost 2 bases and the V segment lost 4 bases, leaving 10 bases of the junction unmatched. CDR1 and CDR2 (germline): SNHLY, FYNNEI. This CDR3 is built from 16 residues. CDR3 amino acids: CASSVFPIAGTYEQYF. The CDR3 bases are TGTGCCAGCAGTGTTTTCCCAATAGCGGGGACCTACGAGCAGTACTTC.

The chain is built from TRBV12-5 and TRBJ1-2; TRBD1 matches 10 bases. V lost 6 bases to trimming and J lost 8 bases; unmatched junction nucleotides: 6. Germline V gene data show CDR1 as LGHNT and CDR2 as FRNRAP. The CDR3 totals 13 residues. The CDR3 spells CASGHGQGEGYTF. CDR3 in DNA: TGTGCTAGTGGCCATGGACAGGGGGAAGGCTACACCTTC.

The sample holds a few counts of this clone. The CDR3 region is CAWSGTGGRLEKLFF. Written as DNA, the CDR3 is TGTGCCTGGAGTGGGACAGGGGGCCGTTTGGAAAAACTGTTTTTT. V and J are TRBV30 and TRBJ1-4; TRBD1 aligns across 11 bases. Unmatched junction bases numbered 6, after V lost 1 base and J lost 8 bases. This CDR3 is built from 15 residues. The germline V gene encodes CDR1 GTSNPN and CDR2 SVGIG (reference sequence).

This chain links TRBV10-3 with TRBJ1-1; no reliable D call. The CDR3 length is 13 residues. Between the trimmed V and J ends, which lost 4 bases and 3 bases, there was a span of 9 bases. Germline CDR1 and CDR2: ENHRY and SYGVKD. CDR3 bases: TGTGCCATCAGTGTCACGGACTACACTGAAGCTTTCTTT. Protein: CAISVTDYTEAFF.

The chain has TRBV29-1 and TRBJ2-7, with 8 bases lining up with TRBD2. This CDR3 region has 14 residues. With 2 bases clipped from V and 1 base from J, the junction kept 4 bases outside the gene matches. Germline CDR1 SQVTM, CDR2 ANQGSEA. In DNA, the CDR3 is TGCAGCGTTGAAAAGGCGGGGGGTTCCTACGAGCAGTACTTC. It encodes CSVEKAGGSYEQYF.

The V gene is TRBV5-1, the J gene TRBJ2-5; 8 nucleotides line up with TRBD1. The junction had 11 bases not matched to a gene; V was cut back by 3 bases and J by 4 bases. Germline V gene sequence: CDR1 SGHRS, CDR2 YFSETQ. The CDR3 is 16 residues long. DNA of the CDR3: TGCGCCAGCAGCTCTCAGGGGGCGCGAGGCCGAGAGACCCAGTACTTC. Protein sequence: CASSSQGARGRETQYF. Full variable domain (rest looked up from reference TRBV5-1 and TRBJ2-5): KAGVTQTPRYLIKTRGQQVTLSCSPISGHRSVSWYQQTPGQGLQFLFEYFSETQRNKGNFPGRFSGRQFSNSRSEMNVSTLELGDSALYLCASSSQGARGRETQYFGPGTRLLVL.

The chain employs TRBV5-1 and TRBJ1-3; D unclear. CDR3 size: 14 residues. V dropped 4 bases and J dropped 0 bases, with 8 bases sitting between them. Germline V gene data show CDR1 as SGHRS and CDR2 as YFSETQ. Here the CDR3 reads CASSGGNSGNTIYF. The CDR3 DNA is TGCGCCAGCAGCGGCGGGAACTCTGGAAACACCATATATTTT. The full variable domain, completed using reference TRBV5-1 and TRBJ1-3, is KAGVTQTPRYLIKTRGQQVTLSCSPISGHRSVSWYQQTPGQGLQFLFEYFSETQRNKGNFPGRFSGRQFSNSRSEMNVSTLELGDSALYLCASSGGNSGNTIYFGEGSWLTVV.

The gene calls are TRBV29-1 and TRBJ2-3; 9 bases line up with TRBD1. Germline V lookup: CDR1 SQVTM, CDR2 ANQGSEA. V gave up 5 bases and J gave up 6 bases; unmatched junction bases: 12. This CDR3 is built from 15 residues. CDR3 loop: CSVNSAGQGYDTQYF. The CDR3 region has the DNA TGCAGCGTTAACTCCGCGGGACAGGGTTACGATACGCAGTATTTT.

The rearrangement joins TRBV30 to TRBJ1-1; 8 nucleotides align to TRBD1. With 5 bases clipped from V and 4 bases from J, the junction kept 6 bases outside the gene matches. The germline gives CDR1 GTSNPN, CDR2 SVGIG (reference sequence). The CDR3 covers 13 residues. CDR3 loop: CAWEQGAGTEAFF. CDR3 sequence (DNA): TGTGCCTGGGAGCAGGGGGCCGGCACTGAAGCTTTCTTT.

This clone was picked up a small number of times. The V and J genes are TRBV5-6 and TRBJ2-2, with 7 nucleotides matching TRBD2. This CDR3 has 14 residues. Germline V CDR1 and CDR2: SGHDT, YYEEEE. Trimming cost V 2 bases and J 5 bases; bases outside gene matches: 3. The CDR3 loop reads CASSLYGGTGELFF. In nucleotides, the CDR3 is TGTGCCAGCAGCTTATACGGGGGGACCGGGGAGCTGTTTTTT.

CDR3 amino acids: CASSRLGDSFTDTQYF. The CDR3 coding sequence is TGTGCCAGCAGCCGTCTCGGGGACAGCTTCACAGATACGCAGTATTTT. This rearrangement joins TRBV3-1 (or the pseudogene TRBV3-2) to TRBJ2-3, with 7 bases that match TRBD1. Trimming cost V 4 bases and J 2 bases; bases outside gene matches: 9. CDR1 and CDR2 (germline): LGHDT, YNNKEL (reference sequence). The CDR3 totals 16 residues.

The rearrangement uses TRBV29-1 and TRBJ1-1; TRBD1 is a possible D gene (5 bases). V was clipped by 8 bases and J by 3 bases, with 19 bases between them. This CDR3 is 14 amino acids long. CDR1 is SQVTM and CDR2 is ANQGSEA in the germline V gene. The CDR3 region has the DNA TGCAGCCCTCTGCAGGGTATTACTGACACTGAAGCTTTCTTT. Translating it yields CSPLQGITDTEAFF.